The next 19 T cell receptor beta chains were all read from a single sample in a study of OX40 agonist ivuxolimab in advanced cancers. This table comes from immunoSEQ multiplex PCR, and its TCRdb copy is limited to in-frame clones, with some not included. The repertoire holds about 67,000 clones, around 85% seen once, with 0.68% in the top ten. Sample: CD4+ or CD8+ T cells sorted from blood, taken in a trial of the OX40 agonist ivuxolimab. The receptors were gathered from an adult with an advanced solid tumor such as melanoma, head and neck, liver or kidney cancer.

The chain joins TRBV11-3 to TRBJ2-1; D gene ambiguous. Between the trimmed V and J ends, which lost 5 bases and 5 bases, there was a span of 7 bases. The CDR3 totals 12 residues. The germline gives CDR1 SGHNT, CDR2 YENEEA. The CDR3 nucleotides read TGTGCCAGCAGCGTAAGCAACAATGAGCAGTTCTTC. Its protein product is CASSVSNNEQFF. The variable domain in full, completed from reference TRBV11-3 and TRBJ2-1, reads EAGVVQSPRYKIIEKKQPVAFWCNPISGHNTLYWYLQNLGQGPELLIRYENEEAVDDSQLPKDRFSAERLKGVDSTLKIQPAELGDSAVYLCASSVSNNEQFFGPGTRLTVL.

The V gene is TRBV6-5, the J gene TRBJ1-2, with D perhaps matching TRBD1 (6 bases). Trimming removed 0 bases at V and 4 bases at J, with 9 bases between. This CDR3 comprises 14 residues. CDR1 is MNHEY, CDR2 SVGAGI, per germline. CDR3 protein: CASSYSRGGYGYTF. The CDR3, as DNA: TGTGCCAGCAGTTACTCGAGAGGGGGCTATGGCTACACCTTC.

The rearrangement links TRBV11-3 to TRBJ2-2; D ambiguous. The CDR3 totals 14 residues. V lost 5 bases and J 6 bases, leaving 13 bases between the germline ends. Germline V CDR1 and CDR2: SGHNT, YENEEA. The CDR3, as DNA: TGTGCCAGCAGCCTTTCAGACGGTTCCGGGGAGCTGTTTTTT. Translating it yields CASSLSDGSGELFF.

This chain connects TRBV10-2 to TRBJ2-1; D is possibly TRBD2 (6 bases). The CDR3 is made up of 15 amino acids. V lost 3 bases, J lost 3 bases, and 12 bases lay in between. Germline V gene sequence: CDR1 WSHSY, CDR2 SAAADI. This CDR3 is CASSEWGDDYNEQFF. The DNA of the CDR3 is TGCGCCAGCAGTGAATGGGGGGACGACTACAATGAGCAGTTCTTC.

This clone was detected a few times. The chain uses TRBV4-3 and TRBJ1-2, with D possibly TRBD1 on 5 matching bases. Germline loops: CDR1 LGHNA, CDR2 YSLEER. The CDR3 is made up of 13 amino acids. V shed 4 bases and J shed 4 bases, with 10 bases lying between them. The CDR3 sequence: CASSLGPGYGYTF. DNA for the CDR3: TGCGCCAGCAGCCTGGGACCGGGCTATGGCTACACCTTC.

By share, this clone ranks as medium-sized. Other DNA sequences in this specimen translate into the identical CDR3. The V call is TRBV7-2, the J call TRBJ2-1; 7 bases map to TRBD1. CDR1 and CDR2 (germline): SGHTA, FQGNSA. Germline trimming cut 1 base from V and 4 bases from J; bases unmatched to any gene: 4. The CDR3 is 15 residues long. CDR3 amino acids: CASSLDGTDYNEQFF. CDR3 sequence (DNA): TGTGCCAGCAGCTTAGATGGGACAGATTACAATGAGCAGTTCTTC. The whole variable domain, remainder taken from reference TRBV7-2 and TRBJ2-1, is GAGVSQSPSNKVTEKGKDVELRCDPISGHTALYWYRQSLGQGLEFLIYFQGNSAPDKSGLPSDRFSAERTGGSVSTLTIQRTQQEDSAVYLCASSLDGTDYNEQFFGPGTRLTVL.

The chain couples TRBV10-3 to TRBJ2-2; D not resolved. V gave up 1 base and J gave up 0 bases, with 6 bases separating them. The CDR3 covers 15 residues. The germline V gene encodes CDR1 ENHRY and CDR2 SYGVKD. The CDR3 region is CAISEFSANTGELFF. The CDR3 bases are TGTGCCATCAGTGAGTTCAGTGCGAACACCGGGGAGCTGTTTTTT.

The chain's CDR3 is CASSFNLGQGNSPLHF. The CDR3 DNA reads TGTGCCAGCAGCTTTAACCTGGGACAGGGGAATTCACCCCTCCACTTT. This rearrangement joins TRBV7-8 to TRBJ1-6; 10 nucleotides match TRBD1. The length of the CDR3 is 16 residues. Germline lookup yields CDR1 SGHVS and CDR2 FQNEAQ. Trimming took 3 bases from V and 7 from J; bases not matched to a gene: 6.

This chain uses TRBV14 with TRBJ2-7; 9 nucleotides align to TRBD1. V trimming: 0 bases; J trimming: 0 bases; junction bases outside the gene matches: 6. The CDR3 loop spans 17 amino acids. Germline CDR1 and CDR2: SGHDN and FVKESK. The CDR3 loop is CASSQDIGTGFSYEQYF. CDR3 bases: TGTGCCAGCAGCCAAGATATTGGGACAGGGTTCTCCTACGAGCAGTACTTC.

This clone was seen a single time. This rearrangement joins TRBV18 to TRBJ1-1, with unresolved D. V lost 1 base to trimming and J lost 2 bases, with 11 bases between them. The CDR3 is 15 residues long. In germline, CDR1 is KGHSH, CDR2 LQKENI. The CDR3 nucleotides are TGTGCCAGCTCACCACTGGTGAACATAAACACTGAAGCTTTCTTT. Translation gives CASSPLVNINTEAFF.

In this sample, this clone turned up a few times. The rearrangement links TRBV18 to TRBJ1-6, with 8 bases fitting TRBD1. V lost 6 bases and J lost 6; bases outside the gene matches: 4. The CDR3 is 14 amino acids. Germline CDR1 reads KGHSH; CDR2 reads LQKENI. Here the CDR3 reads CASSRDRLNSPLHF. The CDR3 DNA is TGTGCCAGCTCGCGGGACAGGCTTAATTCACCCCTCCACTTT.

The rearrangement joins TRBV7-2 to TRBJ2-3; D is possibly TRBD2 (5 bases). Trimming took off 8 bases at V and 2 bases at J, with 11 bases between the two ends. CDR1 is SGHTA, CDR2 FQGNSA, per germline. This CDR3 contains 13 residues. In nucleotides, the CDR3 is TGTGCCAGCTCCGTAGCGACCACAGATACGCAGTATTTT. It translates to CASSVATTDTQYF.

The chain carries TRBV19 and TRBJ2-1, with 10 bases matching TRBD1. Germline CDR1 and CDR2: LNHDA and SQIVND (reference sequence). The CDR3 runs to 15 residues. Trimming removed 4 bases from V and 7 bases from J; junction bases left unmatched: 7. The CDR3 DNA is TGTGCCAGTAGTAAACCGGGACAGGGGAGAAATGAGCAGTTCTTC. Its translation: CASSKPGQGRNEQFF.

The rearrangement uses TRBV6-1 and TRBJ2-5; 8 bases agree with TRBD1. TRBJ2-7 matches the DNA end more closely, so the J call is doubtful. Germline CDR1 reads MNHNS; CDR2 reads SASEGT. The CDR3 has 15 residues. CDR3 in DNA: TGTGCCAGCAGTGAACCAGGACAGGGTAGCGACGAGCAGTACTTC. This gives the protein CASSEPGQGSDEQYF.

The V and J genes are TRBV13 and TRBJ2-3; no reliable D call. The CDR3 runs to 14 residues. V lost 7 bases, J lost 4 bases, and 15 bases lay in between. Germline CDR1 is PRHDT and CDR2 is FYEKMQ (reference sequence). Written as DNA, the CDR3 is TGTGCCAGCACTAAGGTCGGAATCCCAGATACGCAGTATTTT. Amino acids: CASTKVGIPDTQYF.

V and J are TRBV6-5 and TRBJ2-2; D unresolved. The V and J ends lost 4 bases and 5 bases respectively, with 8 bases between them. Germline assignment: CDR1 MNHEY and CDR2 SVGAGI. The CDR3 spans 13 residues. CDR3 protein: CASSFGSTGELFF. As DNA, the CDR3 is TGTGCCAGCAGTTTCGGGTCGACCGGGGAGCTGTTTTTT.

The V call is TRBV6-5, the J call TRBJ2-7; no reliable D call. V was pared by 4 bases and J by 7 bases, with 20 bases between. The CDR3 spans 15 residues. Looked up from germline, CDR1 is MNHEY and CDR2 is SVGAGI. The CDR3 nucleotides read TGTGCCAGCAGTTCTGCCCGATCTGGGGATCCAGAGCAGTACTTC. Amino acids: CASSSARSGDPEQYF.

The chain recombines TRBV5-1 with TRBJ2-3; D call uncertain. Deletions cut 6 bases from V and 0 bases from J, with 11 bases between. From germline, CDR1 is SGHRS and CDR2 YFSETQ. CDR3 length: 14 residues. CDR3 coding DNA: TGCGCCAGCACCCCCATTCCTAGCACAGATACGCAGTATTTT. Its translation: CASTPIPSTDTQYF.

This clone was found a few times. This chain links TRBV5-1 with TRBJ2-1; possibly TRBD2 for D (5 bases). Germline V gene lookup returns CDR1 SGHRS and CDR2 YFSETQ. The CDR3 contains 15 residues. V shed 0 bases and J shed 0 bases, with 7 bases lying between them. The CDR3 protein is CASSLDGLSYNEQFF. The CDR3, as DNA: TGCGCCAGCAGCTTGGACGGACTCTCCTACAATGAGCAGTTCTTC. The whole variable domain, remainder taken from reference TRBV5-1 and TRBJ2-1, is KAGVTQTPRYLIKTRGQQVTLSCSPISGHRSVSWYQQTPGQGLQFLFEYFSETQRNKGNFPGRFSGRQFSNSRSEMNVSTLELGDSALYLCASSLDGLSYNEQFFGPGTRLTVL.